The rows below give T cell receptor beta chains drawn from one sample of a study of T cells in Graves' hyperthyroidism and ophthalmopathy. TCRdb analysed the multiplex PCR reads with MiXCR anew, one entry per CDR3 protein. The sample yields roughly 570,000 distinct CDR3 sequences, around 45% seen once. The sample was peripheral blood or thyroid tissue (not recorded which). Receptor source: an adult woman with Graves' disease, either hyperthyroidism or ophthalmopathy (not recorded which). CDR3s include the opening cysteine and the closing phenylalanine or tryptophan. The D gene is left open where the match is weak. Clone size, where shown, is once, few, many, or a class for clones that have expanded.

CDR3 DNA	CDR3 protein	D gene	V gene	J gene	clone size	CDR3 length
TGTGCCAGCGGGGGTTCTGGAAACACCATATATTTT	CASGGSGNTIYF	-	TRBV6-5	TRBJ1-3	many	12
TGTGCCAGCAGTACCTTCGGCGAGCAGTACTTC	CASSTFGEQYF	-	TRBV7-9	TRBJ2-7	-	11
TGTGCCAGCAGCGTTGCTCGGCAGAGTGAGACCCAGTACTTC	CASSVARQSETQYF	-	TRBV5-4	TRBJ2-5	-	14
TGTGCCAGCAGCTTGGGACAACTAATAAATGAAAAACTGTTTTTT	CASSLGQLINEKLFF	-	TRBV5-6	TRBJ1-4	-	15
TGTGCCAGCAGTTACTCGTTCGGAAACACCATATATTTT	CASSYSFGNTIYF	-	TRBV6-6	TRBJ1-3	many	13
TGTGCCAGCCGAAGCCAGGGTGACACCGGGGAGCTGTTTTTT	CASRSQGDTGELFF	-	TRBV6-1	TRBJ2-2	few	14
TGCAGTTGGGGAGGGCCAGAGACCCAGTACTTC	CSWGGPETQYF	TRBD2	TRBV29-1	TRBJ2-5	-	11
TGCAGTGCTGGACGGGGATCTGGTTCACCCCTCCACTTT	CSAGRGSGSPLHF	-	TRBV20-1	TRBJ1-6	many	13
TGTGCCACCAGCAGTGTAACCGGGACAGAGGGCTATGGCTACACCTTC	CATSSVTGTEGYGYTF	TRBD1	TRBV15	TRBJ1-2	-	16
TGTGCCAGCACCAGGGACAGTGTTTACGAGCAGTACTTC	CASTRDSVYEQYF	TRBD1	TRBV9	TRBJ2-7	-	13